The next 29 T cell receptor beta chains were all read from a single sample in a study of beta chain features in type 1 diabetes. TCRB transcripts that were expressed got sequenced, as all of the isolated RNA had been reverse transcribed. Only in-frame clones appear in the TCRdb table, and some are missing; sequencing was by immunoSEQ multiplex PCR. The sample lists a few hundred thousand clones; about 20% were seen once. The source material was naive CD4+ T cells from blood. The origin of the receptors is a young woman in good health.

The CDR3 nucleotides are TGTGCCAGCAGCTTAAGCAACCCCAGGGATTCACCCCTCCACTTT. This sequence encodes CASSLSNPRDSPLHF. The V and J genes are TRBV7-6 and TRBJ1-6; D is possibly TRBD1 (5 bases). CDR3 length equals 15 residues. Per the germline V gene, CDR1 is SGHVS and CDR2 is FNYEAQ. V was cut by 2 bases and J by 8 bases, with 13 bases left in between.

The chain joins TRBV2 to TRBJ2-1, with D perhaps TRBD2 (5 bases). CDR1 is SNHLY, CDR2 FYNNEI, per germline. The CDR3 loop spans 12 amino acids. V lost 4 bases, J lost 9 bases, and 10 bases lay in between. CDR3 sequence reads: CASSGLFGEQFF. As DNA, the CDR3 is TGTGCCAGCAGTGGACTATTCGGTGAGCAGTTCTTC.

The chain combines TRBV30 with TRBJ1-1; weak D call: TRBD1 (6 bases). CDR1 and CDR2 from the germline V gene are GTSNPN and SVGIG (reference sequence). The CDR3 contains 14 residues. Trimming shortened V by 0 bases and J by 6 bases, and 14 bases separated the two germline ends. The DNA for the CDR3 is TGTGCCTGGAGTGTAGGGGGAGTGGCATCTGAAGCTTTCTTT. It translates to CAWSVGGVASEAFF.

The CDR3 DNA reads TGTGCCAGCAGCTTGACTGAGAACACTGAAGCTTTCTTT. This gives the protein CASSLTENTEAFF. The V gene is TRBV7-6, the J gene TRBJ1-1; D is undetermined. Per the germline V gene, CDR1 is SGHVS and CDR2 is FNYEAQ. Trimming stripped 3 bases from V and 1 base from J, with 6 bases between. This CDR3 region has 13 residues.

This clone was observed a handful of times. V is TRBV9 and J is TRBJ1-2; no firm D call. The CDR3 consists of 14 residues. Germline loops: CDR1 SGDLS, CDR2 YYNGEE. V dropped 0 bases and J dropped 4 bases, with 10 bases sitting between them. The DNA of the CDR3 is TGTGCCAGCAGCGTAGTGCAGGTCCCCTATGGCTACACCTTC. Its protein product is CASSVVQVPYGYTF. The entire variable domain, with the rest obtained from reference TRBV9 and TRBJ1-2, is as follows: DSGVTQTPKHLITATGQRVTLRCSPRSGDLSVYWYQQSLDQGLQFLIQYYNGEERAKGNILERFSAQQFPDLHSELNLSSLELGDSALYFCASSVVQVPYGYTFGSGTRLTVV.

The chain recombines TRBV27 with TRBJ1-1; D perhaps matches TRBD1 (6 bases). Germline lookup yields CDR1 MNHEY and CDR2 SMNVEV (reference sequence). Trimming took 5 bases from V and 0 from J, leaving 10 bases between them. The CDR3 contains 14 residues. CDR3 DNA: TGTGCCAGCAGTCTGGACAGTTTGAACACTGAAGCTTTCTTT. This codes for CASSLDSLNTEAFF.

Only a few counts were recorded for this clone. The chain joins TRBV7-3 to TRBJ1-1; D is unclear. Trimming cost V 4 bases and J 6 bases, with 9 bases left between them. The CDR3 sequence is 12 residues long. Germline lookup yields CDR1 SGHTA and CDR2 FQGTGA. CDR3 sequence reads: CASSSPGSEAFF. Written as DNA, the CDR3 is TGTGCCAGCAGCTCTCCGGGGTCTGAAGCTTTCTTT.

This clone was counted only a few times. V gene TRBV30 combines with J gene TRBJ2-2, with a weak D call TRBD1 (5 bases). V was clipped by 0 bases and J by 3 bases, with 11 bases between them. This CDR3 is built from 15 residues. Germline V lookup: CDR1 GTSNPN, CDR2 SVGIG (reference sequence). The CDR3 DNA follows: TGTGCCTGGAGTGTTAGGGGCAGTTACACCGGGGAGCTGTTTTTT. Protein: CAWSVRGSYTGELFF.

This clone has only one observation. V usage is TRBV9 and J usage is TRBJ1-1, with TRBD1 identical over 8 bases. The CDR3 length is 15 residues. Germline values: CDR1 SGDLS, CDR2 YYNGEE. V was pared by 2 bases and J by 0 bases, with 3 bases of the junction left unmatched. In nucleotides, the CDR3 is TGTGCCAGCAGCGTTCAGGGGGCGATGAACACTGAAGCTTTCTTT. It yields the protein CASSVQGAMNTEAFF.

This chain links TRBV14 with TRBJ2-7; TRBD2 matches 11 bases. Losses at the gene ends were 4 bases for V and 3 bases for J; bases not matched to a gene: 11. This CDR3 region has 17 residues. Germline V gives CDR1 SGHDN, CDR2 FVKESK. CDR3 residues: CASSPAAGTSGGYEQYF. DNA for the CDR3: TGTGCCAGCAGCCCTGCCGCCGGGACTAGCGGTGGCTACGAGCAGTACTTC.

Here the CDR3 DNA reads TGTGCCACCAGCAGCAGCGCCCAAGGACTAGCCCAAGAGACCCAGTACTTC. It translates to CATSSSAQGLAQETQYF. This sequence joins TRBV15 and TRBJ2-5, with 8 bases lining up with TRBD2. Germline CDR1 reads LNHNV; CDR2 reads YYDKDF (reference sequence). The V gene end was trimmed by 3 bases and the J gene end by 1 base; junction bases not matched to a gene: 10. CDR3 length: 17 amino acids.

This clone was counted between two and nine times. This chain links TRBV29-1 with TRBJ2-1; 13 bases agree with TRBD2. J lost 7 bases, V lost 7 bases, and 7 bases had no gene match. Germline V gives CDR1 SQVTM, CDR2 ANQGSEA. The CDR3 has 14 residues. The CDR3 coding sequence is TGCAGCGAAGAACTAGCGGGAGGGCCAAATGAGCAGTTCTTC. This gives the protein CSEELAGGPNEQFF.

This chain links TRBV5-1 with TRBJ1-2; 9 bases line up with TRBD1. Looked up from germline, CDR1 is SGHRS and CDR2 is YFSETQ. Germline trimming cut 1 base from V and 8 bases from J; bases unmatched to any gene: 9. This CDR3 is 15 amino acids long. The CDR3 DNA is TGCGCCAGCAGCTTGACGACAGGGGGTATGGAGGGCTACACCTTC. Encoded protein: CASSLTTGGMEGYTF.

The gene calls are TRBV6-6 and TRBJ2-1, with 9 bases aligning to TRBD1. The CDR3 is 15 residues long. Germline trimming cut 6 bases from V and 2 bases from J; bases unmatched to any gene: 5. Germline-derived CDR1 and CDR2 are MNHNY and SVGAGI (reference sequence). The CDR3 nucleotides read TGTGCCAGCAGGGCGACAGGGGGTCCCTACAATGAGCAGTTCTTC. It codes for CASRATGGPYNEQFF.

The chain recombines TRBV10-3 with TRBJ2-7; 7 bases are a match to TRBD1. This CDR3 contains 12 residues. V was clipped by 6 bases and J by 3 bases; unmatched bases: 2. Germline CDR1 and CDR2: ENHRY and SYGVKD. CDR3: CAIRRDSYEQYF. CDR3 coding DNA: TGTGCCATCAGAAGGGACAGCTACGAGCAGTACTTC.

V and J are TRBV4-1 and TRBJ2-6; TRBD1 aligns across 8 bases. Germline values: CDR1 MGHRA, CDR2 YSYEKL. The CDR3 length is 18 residues. The V gene end was trimmed by 0 bases and the J gene end by 0 bases; junction bases not matched to a gene: 4. CDR3 region: CASSQEVQGASGANVLTF. The CDR3 nucleotides read TGCGCCAGCAGCCAAGAGGTCCAGGGGGCCTCTGGGGCCAACGTCCTGACTTTC.

The CDR3 bases are TGTGCCAGCAGTTACAGCTCCTACGAGCAGTACTTC. Protein: CASSYSSYEQYF. The rearrangement uses TRBV13 and TRBJ2-7; D is unresolved. This CDR3 comprises 12 residues. Germline CDR1 PRHDT, CDR2 FYEKMQ (reference sequence). Trimming took off 6 bases at V and 0 bases at J, with 6 bases between the two ends. Full variable domain (rest looked up from reference TRBV13 and TRBJ2-7): AAGVIQSPRHLIKEKRETATLKCYPIPRHDTVYWYQQGPGQDPQFLISFYEKMQSDKGSIPDRFSAQQFSDYHSELNMSSLELGDSALYFCASSYSSYEQYFGPGTRLTVT.

The chain employs TRBV11-2 and TRBJ2-1, with 7 nucleotides matching TRBD1. This CDR3 region has 17 residues. The V and J ends lost 5 bases and 3 bases, in that order; junction bases with no gene match: 13. Germline V CDR1 and CDR2: SGHAT, FQNNGV. CDR3 residues: CASSTPDRRIVYNEQFF. The CDR3 DNA follows: TGTGCCAGCAGCACTCCGGACAGGCGTATTGTCTACAATGAGCAGTTCTTC.

The J gene is TRBJ1-1, the V gene TRBV5-4, with D possibly being TRBD1 (6 bases). CDR3 length equals 13 residues. Trimming removed 4 bases at V and 4 bases at J, with 11 bases between. Germline CDR1 is SGHNT and CDR2 is YYREEE (reference sequence). The CDR3 DNA sequence: TGTGCCAGCAGCCGGGGGGGCAGCACTGAAGCTTTCTTT. The encoded protein is CASSRGGSTEAFF.

In this sample, this clone turned up a few times. The CDR3 sequence: CASSYSRGTGYEQYF. The CDR3 DNA sequence: TGTGCCAGCAGTTACTCCAGGGGCACTGGCTACGAGCAGTACTTC. The rearrangement uses TRBV6-5 and TRBJ2-7; D might be TRBD1 (6 bases). V was clipped by 0 bases and J by 3 bases, with 12 bases between them. The CDR3 runs to 15 residues. Germline CDR1 is MNHEY and CDR2 is SVGAGI.

The chain combines TRBV5-6 with TRBJ1-5, with D perhaps matching TRBD1 (6 bases). The CDR3 sequence is 14 residues long. Germline CDR1 is SGHDT and CDR2 is YYEEEE. V lost 1 base and J 1 base, leaving 6 bases between the germline ends. CDR3 amino acids: CASSLTGSNQPQHF. In DNA, the CDR3 is TGTGCCAGCAGCTTGACAGGGAGCAATCAGCCCCAGCATTTT.

This clone has just a few counts. This chain connects TRBV5-4 to TRBJ1-1; 7 bases fit TRBD1. From germline, CDR1 is SGHNT and CDR2 YYREEE (reference sequence). V trimming: 4 bases; J trimming: 1 base; junction bases outside the gene matches: 7. CDR3 length: 15 residues. DNA for the CDR3: TGTGCCAGCAGCCCGCAACAGGGGAAGAACACTGAAGCTTTCTTT. This sequence encodes CASSPQQGKNTEAFF.

The sample holds a few counts of this clone. The gene calls are TRBV14 and TRBJ2-3; D is uncertain. Trimming stripped 1 base from V and 5 bases from J, with 7 bases between. Per germline, CDR1 SGHDN and CDR2 FVKESK. The CDR3 runs to 13 residues. The DNA for the CDR3 is TGTGCCAGCAGCCAAGGTGGGCTAGATACGCAGTATTTT. Translating gives CASSQGGLDTQYF.

V and J are TRBV7-9 and TRBJ2-3, with 11 nucleotides matching TRBD1. V shed 5 bases and J 4 bases; nucleotides not matched to a gene: 2. The CDR3 loop spans 14 amino acids. Germline V gene data show CDR1 as SEHNR and CDR2 as FQNEAQ (reference sequence). Here the CDR3 reads CASSAGQGADTQYF. In nucleotides, the CDR3 is TGTGCCAGCAGCGCGGGACAGGGGGCAGATACGCAGTATTTT.

This chain uses TRBV11-2 with TRBJ1-2, with 9 nucleotides matching TRBD1. J was trimmed by 8 bases and V by 5 bases; bases with no gene match: 6. The V gene's germline CDR1 is SGHAT and CDR2 FQNNGV. The CDR3 extends over 13 amino acids. CDR3 nucleotides: TGTGCCAGCAGCGCGGACAGGGGCCGGGGCTACACCTTC. This gives the protein CASSADRGRGYTF.

CDR3 sequence: CASEGVAGNEQFF. The CDR3 DNA reads as TGTGCCAGCGAGGGGGTGGCGGGCAATGAGCAGTTCTTC. The V and J genes are TRBV2 and TRBJ2-1; the D gene is possibly TRBD1 (6 bases). The CDR3 runs to 13 residues. V was clipped by 8 bases and J by 6 bases, with 14 bases between them. Germline-derived CDR1 and CDR2 are SNHLY and FYNNEI.

This clone has a handful of counts. Other DNA sequences of this sample code for an identical CDR3. CDR3 coding DNA: TGTGCCAGCAGTTTAAGCACAGATACGCAGTATTTT. Residues: CASSLSTDTQYF. This sequence joins TRBV2 and TRBJ2-3; no clear D gene. V lost 5 bases, J lost 0 bases, and 3 bases lay in between. The CDR3 is 12 amino acids. Germline values: CDR1 SNHLY, CDR2 FYNNEI.

The CDR3 is CASTDGTISGELFF. The CDR3 DNA follows: TGCGCCAGCACTGACGGGACAATTAGCGGGGAGCTGTTTTTT. The chain has TRBV5-1 and TRBJ2-2, with D possibly TRBD1 on 6 matching bases. The CDR3 runs to 14 residues. Between the trimmed V and J ends, which lost 6 bases and 7 bases, there was a span of 16 bases. CDR1 is SGHRS, CDR2 YFSETQ, per germline.

Only a few counts were recorded for this clone. The V and J genes are TRBV11-2 and TRBJ1-2; 7 nucleotides agree with TRBD1. The ends lost 6 bases at V and 4 bases at J; junction bases unmatched: 11. Germline V CDR1 and CDR2: SGHAT, FQNNGV. The CDR3 totals 15 residues. CDR3 DNA sequence: TGTGCCAGCAGGAGACCGGGACAGAGGGGCTATGGCTACACCTTC. Protein: CASRRPGQRGYGYTF.